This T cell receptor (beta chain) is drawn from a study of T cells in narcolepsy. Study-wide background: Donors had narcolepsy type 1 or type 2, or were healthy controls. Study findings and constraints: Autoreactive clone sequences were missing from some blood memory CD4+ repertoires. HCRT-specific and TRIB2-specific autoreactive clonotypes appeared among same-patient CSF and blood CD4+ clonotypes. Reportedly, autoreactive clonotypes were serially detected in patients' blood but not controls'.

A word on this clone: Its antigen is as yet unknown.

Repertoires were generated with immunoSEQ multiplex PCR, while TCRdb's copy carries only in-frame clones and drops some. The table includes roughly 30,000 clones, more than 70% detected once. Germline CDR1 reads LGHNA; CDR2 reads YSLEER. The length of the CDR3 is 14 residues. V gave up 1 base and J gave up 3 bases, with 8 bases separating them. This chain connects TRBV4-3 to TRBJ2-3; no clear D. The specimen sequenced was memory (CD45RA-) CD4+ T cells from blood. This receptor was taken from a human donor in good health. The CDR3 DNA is TGCGCCAGCAGCCAAGCCGTGTTGACAGATACGCAGTATTTT. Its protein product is CASSQAVLTDTQYF.